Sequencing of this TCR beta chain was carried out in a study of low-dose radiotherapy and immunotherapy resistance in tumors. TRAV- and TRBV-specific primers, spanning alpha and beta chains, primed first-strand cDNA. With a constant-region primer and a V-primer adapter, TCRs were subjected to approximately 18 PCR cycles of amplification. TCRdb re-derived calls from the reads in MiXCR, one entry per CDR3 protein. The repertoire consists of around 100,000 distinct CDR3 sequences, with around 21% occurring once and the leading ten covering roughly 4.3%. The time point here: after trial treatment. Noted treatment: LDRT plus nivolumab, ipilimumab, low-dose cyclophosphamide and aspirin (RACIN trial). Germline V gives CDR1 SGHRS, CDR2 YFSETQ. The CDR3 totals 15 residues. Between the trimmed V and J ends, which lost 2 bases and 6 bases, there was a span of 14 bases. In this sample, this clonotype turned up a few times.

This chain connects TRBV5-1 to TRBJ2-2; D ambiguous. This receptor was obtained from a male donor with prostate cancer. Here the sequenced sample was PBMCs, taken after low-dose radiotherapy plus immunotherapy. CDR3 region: CASSFAPDTPGELFF. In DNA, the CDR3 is TGCGCCAGCAGCTTTGCCCCAGATACCCCCGGGGAGCTGTTTTTT.